A single sample is the source of the 2 T cell receptor beta chains below, sequenced in a study of T cells in Graves' hyperthyroidism and ophthalmopathy. Using RNA transcripts as the source, TCR beta CDR3 regions were amplified. Carried out on the TCR CDR3, a first-round RT-PCR used the HTBI primer set. MiXCR was run by TCRdb on the multiplex PCR reads, yielding one entry per CDR3 protein. The table has some 460,000 distinct CDR3 sequences, roughly 14% seen once. Sequenced sample: blood. The receptors shown here come from a woman aged 18-29 years with Graves' hyperthyroidism.

This clonotype came up many times. CDR3 loop: CASSLRSSGTQYF. Written as DNA, the CDR3 is TGTGCCAGCTCACTCCGGTCCTCGGGGACCCAGTACTTC. This rearrangement joins TRBV18 to TRBJ2-5; D is unclear. V lost 4 bases and J lost 7, with 13 bases in between. The CDR3 is 13 residues long. From germline, CDR1 is KGHSH and CDR2 LQKENI.

Of note for this clonotype: Possible read error: a much larger clone is one base away. The chain employs TRBV28 and TRBJ2-3, with 10 bases identical to TRBD2. The CDR3 spans 16 residues. The germline gives CDR1 MDHEN, CDR2 SYDVKM. In nucleotides, the CDR3 is TGTGTCAGCAGTCACCGAGGACTAGCGGGCACAGATACGCAGTATTTT. This codes for CVSSHRGLAGTDTQYF.